This TCR beta chain was found in a study of coeliac disease. Study outcomes and limitations: In active celiac disease, intraepithelial and lamina propria TRB and TRG repertoires were less clonal than controls. Most TRB amino acid sequences occurred in only one sample. The authors considered this approach unsuitable for unbiased detection of gliadin-specific T cells.

The CDR3 is made up of 14 amino acids. Trimming stripped 3 bases from V and 5 bases from J, with 13 bases between. Germline V gene data show CDR1 as ENHRY and CDR2 as SYGVKD. A remark on this clone: Its matching antigen is unknown.

The method was immunoSEQ multiplex PCR; TCRdb's version includes in-frame clones alone and lacks a portion of them. The sample yields about 6,700 clones, roughly two thirds seen once. The chain combines TRBV10-3 with TRBJ1-2; TRBD1 is a possible D gene (6 bases). This TCR was sampled from a young woman with active celiac disease. The sequenced sample was lamina propria lymphocytes from the gut. CDR3 DNA sequence: TGTGCCATCAGTGATCTGGACAGCCGGTATGGCTACACCTTC. This translates into CAISDLDSRYGYTF.